One sample yielded the 18 T cell receptor beta chains listed below, sequenced in a study of cytomegalovirus exposure and HLA in healthy donors. TCRdb keeps only in-frame clones here, not all; method: immunoSEQ multiplex PCR. The sample comprises around 98,000 clones, about 90% of which are singletons, and 5.5% to 7% rests with the top ten. The sequenced material came from PBMCs. The receptor source for this set is a young man in good health and CMV-seropositive.

The chain carries TRBV4-1 and TRBJ2-3; 9 nucleotides align to TRBD2. V shed 4 bases and J 4 bases; nucleotides not matched to a gene: 12. The germline CDR1 and CDR2 sequences are MGHRA and YSYEKL. This CDR3 has 17 residues. CDR3: CASSPLWVAGVADTQYF. CDR3 in DNA: TGCGCCAGCAGCCCCCTTTGGGTAGCGGGAGTAGCAGATACGCAGTATTTT.

The sample holds one count of this clone. V gene TRBV1 combines with J gene TRBJ2-1; the D call in the table, TRBD2, was not verified against the DNA. TRBV1 is marked as a pseudogene. The CDR3 runs to 15 residues. The CDR3 loop is CTSSRGGRDYNEQFF. The CDR3 region has the DNA TGCACCAGCAGCCGCGGCGGGAGGGACTACAATGAGCAGTTCTTC.

This clone appeared a single time. J is TRBJ2-5 and V is TRBV28; D is possibly TRBD1 (5 bases). Looked up from germline, CDR1 is MDHEN and CDR2 is SYDVKM. The CDR3 sequence is 13 residues long. The ends were cut back, 4 bases at V and 5 bases at J, with 11 bases in the middle. The CDR3 here is CASSYQGRETQYF. For the CDR3, the DNA is TGTGCCAGCAGTTATCAGGGTAGGGAGACCCAGTACTTC.

Written as DNA, the CDR3 is TGTGCCACCAGCTCCGGGACTAGCGGGGGAAACTGGGGAGAGACCCAGTACTTC. Its protein is CATSSGTSGGNWGETQYF. The chain is built from TRBV15 and TRBJ2-5, with 14 bases fitting TRBD2. Germline CDR1 LNHNV, CDR2 YYDKDF (reference sequence). Trimming removed 5 bases from V and 4 bases from J; junction bases left unmatched: 12. This CDR3 is 18 amino acids long.

This clone has only one observation. The J gene is TRBJ2-5, the V gene TRBV28; tentative D call: TRBD2 (6 bases). Germline lookup yields CDR1 MDHEN and CDR2 SYDVKM. The CDR3 sequence is 17 residues long. Trimming took 3 bases from V and 1 from J, leaving 18 bases between them. CDR3 amino acids: CASSFDRGTGPQETQYF. In DNA, the CDR3 is TGTGCCAGCAGTTTCGATCGCGGGACTGGCCCCCAAGAGACCCAGTACTTC.

The chain employs TRBV28 and TRBJ1-2; D not certain. Germline V CDR1 and CDR2: MDHEN, SYDVKM. The CDR3 has 13 residues. V gave up 2 bases and J gave up 2 bases, with 6 bases separating them. The CDR3 sequence: CASSLGGNYGYTF. In nucleotides, the CDR3 is TGTGCCAGCAGTTTAGGAGGGAACTATGGCTACACCTTC.

The chain uses TRBV6-6 and TRBJ1-2; 7 positions match TRBD1. The germline V gene encodes CDR1 MNHNY and CDR2 SVGAGI (reference sequence). With 5 bases clipped from V and 0 bases from J, the junction kept 9 bases outside the gene matches. The CDR3 is 16 amino acids. The CDR3 protein is CASSHYWGQTNYGYTF. In DNA form, the CDR3 reads TGTGCCAGCAGTCACTACTGGGGACAGACTAACTATGGCTACACCTTC.

The chain has TRBV11-3 and TRBJ2-3, with D tentatively TRBD1 (6 bases). The CDR3 covers 18 residues. V gave up 0 bases and J gave up 4 bases, with 20 bases separating them. The germline gives CDR1 SGHNT, CDR2 YENEEA. CDR3 amino acids: CASSLDQGGTSAPDTQYF. CDR3 nucleotide sequence: TGTGCCAGCAGCTTAGATCAAGGTGGGACAAGTGCTCCAGATACGCAGTATTTT.

This clone was observed a few times. The chain has TRBV6-5 and TRBJ2-3; a weak D match, TRBD2 (7 bases). This CDR3 region has 14 residues. CDR1 MNHEY and CDR2 SVGAGI come from the germline V gene. V was cut by 6 bases and J by 2 bases, with 12 bases left in between. The CDR3 spells CASRRGGPTDTQYF. Written as DNA, the CDR3 is TGTGCCAGCAGAAGGGGGGGCCCCACAGATACGCAGTATTTT.

This clone appeared once. J is TRBJ2-5 and V is TRBV29-1; 9 nucleotides align to TRBD2. V lost 2 bases, J lost 7 bases, and 17 bases stayed unmatched. The CDR3 runs to 17 residues. CDR1 is SQVTM and CDR2 is ANQGSEA in the germline V gene. This chain's CDR3 is CSVERGQSSGRARTQYF. DNA of the CDR3: TGCAGCGTTGAAAGGGGACAAAGTAGCGGGAGAGCCCGGACCCAGTACTTC.

The V gene is TRBV6-6, the J gene TRBJ1-2; 8 positions match TRBD1. Trimming removed 6 bases from V and 7 bases from J; junction bases left unmatched: 7. This CDR3 region has 13 residues. The germline V gene encodes CDR1 MNHNY and CDR2 SVGAGI (reference sequence). The CDR3 protein is CASSDRGIGGYTF. Written as DNA, the CDR3 is TGTGCCAGCAGCGACAGGGGAATAGGTGGCTACACCTTC.

The chain employs TRBV4-3 and TRBJ2-1; 8 bases line up with TRBD1. The ends lost 0 bases at V and 2 bases at J; junction bases unmatched: 6. From germline, CDR1 is LGHNA and CDR2 YSLEER. The CDR3 is made up of 17 amino acids. The CDR3 reads CASSQDRGQGTYNEQFF. In nucleotides, the CDR3 is TGCGCCAGCAGCCAAGATCGTGGACAGGGAACCTACAATGAGCAGTTCTTC.

The J gene is TRBJ2-5, the V gene TRBV7-3; D is ambiguous. V was shortened by 4 bases and J by 5 bases, with 8 bases between the two germline ends. This CDR3 comprises 12 residues. The germline V gene has CDR1 SGHTA and CDR2 FQGTGA. Here the CDR3 reads CASSSPGETQYF. DNA of the CDR3: TGTGCCAGCAGCTCCCCCGGGGAGACCCAGTACTTC.

This chain links TRBV11-2 with TRBJ2-3; possible D gene TRBD2, 6 bases. V dropped 4 bases and J dropped 2 bases, with 13 bases sitting between them. This CDR3 contains 15 residues. Looked up from germline, CDR1 is SGHAT and CDR2 is FQNNGV. The CDR3: CASSYDGSHTDTQYF. Here the CDR3 DNA reads TGTGCCAGCAGCTACGACGGGAGTCACACAGATACGCAGTATTTT.

The V gene is TRBV4-3, the J gene TRBJ2-5, with D possibly matching TRBD2 (6 bases). Per germline, CDR1 LGHNA and CDR2 YSLEER. This CDR3 comprises 17 residues. V lost 0 bases, J lost 4 bases, and 18 bases lay in between. Written as DNA, the CDR3 is TGCGCCAGCAGCCAAGATCAACAGGTCGGGGGTTCAGAGACCCAGTACTTC. Translating gives CASSQDQQVGGSETQYF.

V usage is TRBV6-5 and J usage is TRBJ1-1; no clear D. In germline, CDR1 is MNHEY, CDR2 SVGAGI. Trimming removed 6 bases at V and 2 bases at J, with 13 bases between. The CDR3 covers 14 residues. CDR3 loop: CASSLHRENTEAFF. The CDR3 nucleotides are TGTGCCAGCAGCCTACATCGGGAAAACACTGAAGCTTTCTTT.

This chain links TRBV7-2 with TRBJ2-5; 8 positions agree with TRBD1. This CDR3 comprises 14 residues. Trimming cost V 5 bases and J 2 bases; bases outside gene matches: 4. Germline loops: CDR1 SGHTA, CDR2 FQGNSA. The CDR3 loop reads CASSHRTGQETQYF. As DNA, the CDR3 is TGTGCCAGCAGCCATCGGACAGGGCAAGAGACCCAGTACTTC.

The chain joins TRBV7-8 to TRBJ2-1, with D tentatively TRBD2 (6 bases). The CDR3 is 15 residues long. Germline lookup yields CDR1 SGHVS and CDR2 FQNEAQ. The ends were cut back, 5 bases at V and 9 bases at J, with 20 bases in the middle. CDR3 protein: CASSPISGTGSEQFF. The CDR3, as DNA: TGTGCCAGCAGCCCGATCTCCGGGACTGGGTCTGAGCAGTTCTTC.